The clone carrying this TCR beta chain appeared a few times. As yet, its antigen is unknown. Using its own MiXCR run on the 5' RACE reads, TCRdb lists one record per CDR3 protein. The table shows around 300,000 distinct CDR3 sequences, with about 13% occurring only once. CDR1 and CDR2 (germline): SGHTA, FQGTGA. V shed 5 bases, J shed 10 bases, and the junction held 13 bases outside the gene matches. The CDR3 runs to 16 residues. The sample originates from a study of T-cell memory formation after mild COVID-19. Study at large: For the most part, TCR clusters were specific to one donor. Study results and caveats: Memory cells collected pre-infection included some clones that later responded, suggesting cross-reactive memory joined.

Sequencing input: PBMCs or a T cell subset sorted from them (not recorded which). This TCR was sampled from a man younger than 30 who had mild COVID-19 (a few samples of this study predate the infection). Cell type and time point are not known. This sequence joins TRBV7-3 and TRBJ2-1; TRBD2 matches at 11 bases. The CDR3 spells CASSPSGTSGPQEQFF. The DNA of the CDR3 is TGTGCCAGCAGCCCCTCCGGGACTAGCGGCCCGCAGGAGCAGTTCTTC.